This TCR beta chain was captured in a study of cytomegalovirus exposure and HLA in healthy donors. A multiplex PCR was run with 60 Vbeta primers and 13 Jbeta primers. As processed by the authors: Some 12 million shared chains were among the about 80 million unique TCR beta chains that a later analysis counted. The data were produced by immunoSEQ multiplex PCR, yet TCRdb's version contains in-frame clones alone and is incomplete. Clone size and the V and J calls come from that table; the DNA yielded D and trimming. The sample records about 150,000 clones, 65% to 80% being singletons. The CDR3 loop spans 15 amino acids. After removal of 7 bases from V and 2 bases from J, the junction contained 7 bases not matched to a gene. Per germline, CDR1 MNHEY and CDR2 SVGAGI. Whole-study findings and limits: A later analysis by the authors found several of the most significant clusters apparently linked to common viral pathogens. Compared with the approximately 680-donor mean, an Asian-associated ancestry cluster reportedly had fewer N-insertions, according to a later analysis. Accurate HLA-A and HLA-B prediction from TCR beta sequences was reported for most subjects.

Comment on this clone: Its antigen is unknown.

This chain joins TRBV6-5 and TRBJ1-5; TRBD1 matches at 8 bases. Material: PBMCs. This TCR was sampled from a woman aged 40-49 years in good health and CMV-seronegative. The CDR3 loop reads CASTRTGTGNQPQHF. The CDR3 DNA follows: TGTGCCAGCACGCGGACAGGGACGGGCAATCAGCCCCAGCATTTT.